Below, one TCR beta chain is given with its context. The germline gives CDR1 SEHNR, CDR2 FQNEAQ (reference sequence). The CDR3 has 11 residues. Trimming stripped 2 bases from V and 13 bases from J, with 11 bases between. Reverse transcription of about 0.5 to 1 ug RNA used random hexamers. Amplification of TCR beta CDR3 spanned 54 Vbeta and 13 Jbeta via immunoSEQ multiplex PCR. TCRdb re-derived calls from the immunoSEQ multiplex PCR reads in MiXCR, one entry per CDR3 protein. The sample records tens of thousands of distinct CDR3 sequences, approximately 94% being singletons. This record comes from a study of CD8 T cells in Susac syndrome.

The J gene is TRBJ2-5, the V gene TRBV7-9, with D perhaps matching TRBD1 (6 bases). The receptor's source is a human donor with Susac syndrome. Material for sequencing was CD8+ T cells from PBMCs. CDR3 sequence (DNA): TGTGCCAGCAGCTTACTGGCAGGGGTGTACTTC. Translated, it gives CASSLLAGVYF.